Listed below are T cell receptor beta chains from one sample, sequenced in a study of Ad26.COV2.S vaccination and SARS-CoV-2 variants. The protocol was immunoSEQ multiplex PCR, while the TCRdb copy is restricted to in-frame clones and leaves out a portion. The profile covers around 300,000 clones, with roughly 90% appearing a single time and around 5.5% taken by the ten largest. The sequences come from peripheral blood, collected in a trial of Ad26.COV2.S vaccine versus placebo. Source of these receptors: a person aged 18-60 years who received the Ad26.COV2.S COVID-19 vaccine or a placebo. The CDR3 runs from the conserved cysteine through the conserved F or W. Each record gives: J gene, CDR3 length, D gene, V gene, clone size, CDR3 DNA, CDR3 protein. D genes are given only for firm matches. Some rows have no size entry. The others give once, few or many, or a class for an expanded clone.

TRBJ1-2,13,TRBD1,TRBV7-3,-,TGTGCCAGCAGCCCGACGACAGGGAGCGGCTACACCTTC,CASSPTTGSGYTF
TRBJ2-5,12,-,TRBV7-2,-,TGTGCCAGCAGCTTGTACGGAGAGACCCAGTACTTC,CASSLYGETQYF
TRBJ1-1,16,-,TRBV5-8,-,TGTGCCAGCAACTGGGGGCTTAATCTCTTCAACACTGAAGCTTTCTTT,CASNWGLNLFNTEAFF
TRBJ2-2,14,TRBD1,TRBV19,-,TGTGCCAGTAGCCCCGGACAGGACACCGGGGAGCTGTTTTTT,CASSPGQDTGELFF
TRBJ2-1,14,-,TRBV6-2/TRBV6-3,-,TGTGCCAGCAGTAGAGACCATTCCTACAATGAGCAGTTCTTC,CASSRDHSYNEQFF
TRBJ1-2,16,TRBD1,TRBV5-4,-,TGTGCCAGCAGTTCCCGGGACAGGGTAGCTAACTATGGCTACACCTTC,CASSSRDRVANYGYTF
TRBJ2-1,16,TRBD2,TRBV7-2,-,TGTGCCAGCAGCTTAGGGAGCGGGACCATAACGAATGAGCAGTTCTTC,CASSLGSGTITNEQFF
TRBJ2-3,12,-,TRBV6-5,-,TGTGCCAGCAGCGGGACTACAGATACGCAGTATTTT,CASSGTTDTQYF
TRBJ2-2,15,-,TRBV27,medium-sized,TGTGCCAGCAGTCTCTTTGGGGCGAACACCGGGGAGCTGTTTTTT,CASSLFGANTGELFF
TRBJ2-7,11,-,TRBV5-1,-,TGCGCCAGCAGGCAGGGCTACGAGCAGTACTTC,CASRQGYEQYF
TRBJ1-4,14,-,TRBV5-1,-,TGCGCCAGCAGCTCACGCGCAACTAATGAAAAACTGTTTTTT,CASSSRATNEKLFF
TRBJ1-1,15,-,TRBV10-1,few,TGCGCCAGCAGTGAGTCTGGCGGAGCGAACACTGAAGCTTTCTTT,CASSESGGANTEAFF
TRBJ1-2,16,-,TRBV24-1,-,TGTGCCACCAGTGAGGGGGCAGCCCTAAGAGGGTATGGCTACACCTTC,CATSEGAALRGYGYTF
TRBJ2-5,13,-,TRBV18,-,TGTGCCAGCTCACCACGGCACCAAGAGACCCAGTACTTC,CASSPRHQETQYF
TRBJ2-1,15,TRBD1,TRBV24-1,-,TGTGCCACCAGTGATTCCGGGACAGGGCTTCATGAGCAGTTCTTC,CATSDSGTGLHEQFF
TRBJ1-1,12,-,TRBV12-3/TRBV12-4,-,TGTGCCAGCAGTTTAGGGGTGGTTGAAGCTTTCTTT,CASSLGVVEAFF
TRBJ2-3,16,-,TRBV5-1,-,TGCGCCAGCAGCCCCCGTGGGGGTCCTAGCACAGATACGCAGTATTTT,CASSPRGGPSTDTQYF
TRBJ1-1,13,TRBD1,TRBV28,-,TGTGCCAGCAGTTTATGGACAGGGAATGAAGCTTTCTTT,CASSLWTGNEAFF
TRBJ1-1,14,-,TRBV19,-,TGTGCCAGTACACCGCATGCGAGAGGGTATGAAGCTTTCTTT,CASTPHARGYEAFF
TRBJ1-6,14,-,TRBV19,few,TGTGCCAGTAGTCAAAAGGAGCTTAATTCACCCCTCCACTTT,CASSQKELNSPLHF
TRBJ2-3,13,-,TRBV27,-,TGTGCCAGCAGTCGGGATTCGGCAGATACGCAGTATTTT,CASSRDSADTQYF
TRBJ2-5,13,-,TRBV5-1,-,TGCGCCAGCAGCTTGGCCCCTCAAGAGACCCAGTACTTC,CASSLAPQETQYF
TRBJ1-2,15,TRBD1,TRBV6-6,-,TGTGCCAGCAGTCCCCCGGGACAGAAAGGCTATGGCTACACCTTC,CASSPPGQKGYGYTF
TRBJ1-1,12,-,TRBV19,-,TGTGCCAGTAGTCCTGTGAACACTGAAGCTTTCTTT,CASSPVNTEAFF
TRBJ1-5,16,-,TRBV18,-,TGTGCCAGCTCACCGGAGACAGCATATAGCAATCAGCCCCAGCATTTT,CASSPETAYSNQPQHF
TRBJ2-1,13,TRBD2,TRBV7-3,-,TGTGCCAGCGCTACCGGGACTAGCGGGAGATTGTTCTTC,CASATGTSGRLFF
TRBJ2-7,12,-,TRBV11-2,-,TGTGCCAGCAGCCAAGCTACTTACGAGCAGTACTTC,CASSQATYEQYF
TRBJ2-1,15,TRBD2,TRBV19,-,TGTGCCAGTAGTATAGGGGCTAGCGGGAACAATGAGCAGTTCTTC,CASSIGASGNNEQFF
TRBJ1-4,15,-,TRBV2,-,TGTGCCAGCAGTTCTCAGGGGTCAACTAATGAAAAACTGTTTTTT,CASSSQGSTNEKLFF
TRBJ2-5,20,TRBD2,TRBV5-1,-,TGCGCCAGCAGCTTACCCAGCGCCAGACTAGCGGGGGGCCAGGAGGAGACCCAGTACTTC,CASSLPSARLAGGQEETQYF
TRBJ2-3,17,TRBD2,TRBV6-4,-,TGTGCCAGCAGTGTCGAGGGTAGCGGGGCATCCACAGATACGCAGTATTTT,CASSVEGSGASTDTQYF
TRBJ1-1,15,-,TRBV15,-,TGTGCCACCAGCAGAGACGACAGGAGAACCACTGAAGCTTTCTTT,CATSRDDRRTTEAFF
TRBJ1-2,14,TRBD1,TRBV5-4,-,TGTGCCAGCAGTCCCCCCAGGGGGAACTATGGCTACACCTTC,CASSPPRGNYGYTF
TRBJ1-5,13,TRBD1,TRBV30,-,TGTGCCTGGACAACAGGGGTAGGGCAGCCCCAGCATTTT,CAWTTGVGQPQHF
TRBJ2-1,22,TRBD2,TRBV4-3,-,TGCGCCAGCAGCCAAGTGATCGACGGCGGGCTAGCGGGGGGCAGCTCCTACAATGAGCAGTTCTTC,CASSQVIDGGLAGGSSYNEQFF
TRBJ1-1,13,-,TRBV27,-,TGTGCCAGCAGTTTGGGGCCGGACACTGAAGCTTTCTTT,CASSLGPDTEAFF
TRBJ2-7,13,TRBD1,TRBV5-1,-,TGCGCCAGCAGCTTCTGGACAGGGGCCGAGCAGTACTTC,CASSFWTGAEQYF
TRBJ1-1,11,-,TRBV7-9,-,TGTGCCAGCAGCTTACTGACAGAAGCTTTCTTT,CASSLLTEAFF
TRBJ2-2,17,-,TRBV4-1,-,TGCGCCAGCAGCCAAGATTGGGGGACCGGGGACACCGGGGAGCTGTTTTTT,CASSQDWGTGDTGELFF
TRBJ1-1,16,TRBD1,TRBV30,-,TGTGCCTGGAGTGTAGGACAGGGATATCGGAACACTGAAGCTTTCTTT,CAWSVGQGYRNTEAFF